The 26 T cell receptor beta chains below were found in one sample sequenced in a study of molecular identifiers for immune sequencing clone quantification (dated by TCRdb to the late 2010s). Preparation of the library involved PCR. Instrument on record: NextSeq 500. TCRdb passed the public sequencing reads through fastp at Q25 and MiXCR, retaining productive beta sequences. When rows share a CDR3 protein, they turn into one entry using the most common DNA and genes. This sample comprises about 98,000 distinct CDR3 sequences, 35% of them detected only once. Clones ranked in the top ten supply over 8% of the sample. The sequenced material came from naive CD8+ T cells from blood, with Jurkat cell RNA spiked in. The intended sense of this specimen's cell subset or site label: FACS-sorted CD8+CD4-CCR7+CD45RA+ naive T cells. Every receptor here comes from a human donor in good health. Some libraries in this study had Jurkat cell RNA spiked in.

V and J are TRBV13 and TRBJ1-1; 12 nucleotides match TRBD1. The junction had 20 bases not matched to a gene; V was cut back by 5 bases and J by 10 bases. Germline lookup yields CDR1 PRHDT and CDR2 FYEKMQ (reference sequence). The CDR3 runs to 18 residues. The CDR3 spells CASSSGSGDRGPHGVAFF. The CDR3 DNA reads TGTGCCAGCAGCAGTGGCTCGGGGGACAGGGGGCCCCATGGGGTAGCTTTCTTT.

In its sample, this clonotype was seen many times. The J gene is TRBJ2-7, the V gene TRBV3-1; a possible D gene is TRBD2 (6 bases). Trimming removed 0 bases at V and 0 bases at J, with 15 bases between. The CDR3 has 17 amino acids. Germline CDR1 and CDR2: LGHDT and YNNKEL (reference sequence). CDR3 protein: CASSQEGGTGYSYEQYF. The CDR3 DNA follows: TGTGCCAGCAGCCAAGAAGGCGGGACGGGGTACTCCTACGAGCAGTACTTC.

The chain uses TRBV10-3 and TRBJ1-4, with 7 bases matching TRBD1. The ends lost 8 bases at V and 1 base at J; junction bases unmatched: 1. Germline V lookup: CDR1 ENHRY, CDR2 SYGVKD. The CDR3 is 13 amino acids. Written as DNA, the CDR3 is TGTGCCATCGGGACAGAAACTAATGAAAAACTGTTTTTT. It encodes CAIGTETNEKLFF.

This clonotype was detected many times. This sequence joins TRBV25-1 and TRBJ2-5; D might be TRBD1 (5 bases). The ends were cut back, 0 bases at V and 4 bases at J, with 12 bases in the middle. This CDR3 has 15 residues. Germline V CDR1 and CDR2: MGHDK, SYGVNS. The CDR3 DNA reads as TGTGCCAGCAGTGAATATGATGCAGGGCGAGAGACCCAGTACTTC. This codes for CASSEYDAGRETQYF.

This clonotype appeared a few times. The chain combines TRBV28 with TRBJ2-1; D is possibly TRBD2 (6 bases). The germline V and J ends were trimmed by 5 bases and 5 bases, with 10 bases remaining between them. The CDR3 is 13 amino acids. Germline loops: CDR1 MDHEN, CDR2 SYDVKM. CDR3 protein: CASSPASDNEQFF. As DNA, the CDR3 is TGTGCCAGCAGTCCAGCTAGCGACAATGAGCAGTTCTTC.

This clonotype has a count of ten or more. The chain carries TRBV12-3 or TRBV12-4 and TRBJ2-2, with 10 bases that match TRBD1. The ends lost 4 bases at V and 6 bases at J; junction bases unmatched: 5. CDR3 length: 15 amino acids. The CDR3 nucleotides read TGTGCCAGCAGTTCCGGGACAGGGGTGTCCGGGGAGCTGTTTTTT. Its translation is CASSSGTGVSGELFF.

Only a few counts were recorded for this clonotype. The V and J genes are TRBV7-9 and TRBJ2-5; unclear D gene. Germline CDR1 is SEHNR and CDR2 is FQNEAQ (reference sequence). This CDR3 is 15 amino acids long. Trimming removed 6 bases from V and 2 bases from J, with 16 bases in between. The CDR3 coding sequence is TGTGCCAGCAGTATGCTCGTGGGGTGGCAAGAGACCCAGTACTTC. This encodes CASSMLVGWQETQYF.

Concerning this clonotype: This may arise from a read error, as a much more abundant clone is one base away. Because it lacks the conserved phenylalanine or tryptophan at the end, this CDR3 is likely a read error. The chain joins TRBV5-6 to TRBJ1-3; D is uncertain. V was pared by 3 bases and J by 4 bases, with 20 bases between. In germline, CDR1 is SGHDT, CDR2 YYEEEE. The CDR3 totals 17 residues. DNA for the CDR3: TGTGCCAGCAGCTCCGTTTTCGCGGGAAGACAAGGAAACACCATATATTCT. It yields the protein CASSSVFAGRQGNTIYS.

Worth noting for this clonotype: Given the absence of the conserved phenylalanine or tryptophan at the CDR3 end, a read error is likely. The DNA is left out, because the CDR3 cannot be placed on it with certainty; the CDR3 is given as TCRdb lists it. The V gene is TRBV20-1, the J gene TRBJ1-6; TRBD1, the table's D call, lacks a check against the DNA. With termini counted, the CDR3 has 13 amino acids. Germline assignment: CDR1 DFQATT and CDR2 SNEGSKA (reference sequence). CDR3 region: CCALGQGNSPHHI.

The chain has TRBV4-1 and TRBJ2-3; 10 bases match TRBD2. The CDR3 sequence is 15 residues long. Germline trimming cut 4 bases from V and 2 bases from J; bases unmatched to any gene: 3. Germline V gene data show CDR1 as MGHRA and CDR2 as YSYEKL. The CDR3 DNA reads as TGCGCCAGCAGCCCACTAGCGGGACCCACAGATACGCAGTATTTT. This translates into CASSPLAGPTDTQYF.

This clonotype was observed at least ten times. This rearrangement joins TRBV29-1 to TRBJ2-7, with D possibly matching TRBD1 (6 bases). The CDR3 consists of 12 residues. Between the trimmed V and J ends, which lost 4 bases and 6 bases, there was a span of 13 bases. Germline loops: CDR1 SQVTM, CDR2 ANQGSEA. CDR3 nucleotides: TGCAGCGTTGGAGCCTGGGGGCTCGAGCAGTACTTC. Translating gives CSVGAWGLEQYF.

Worth noting for this clonotype: It may be a read error: a sequence one base away is much more abundant. The chain combines TRBV12-3 or TRBV12-4 with TRBJ2-3; possibly TRBD2 for D (5 bases). The CDR3 covers 12 residues. Trimming pared 7 bases from V and 9 bases from J, leaving 14 bases between. CDR3: CASTQWGETQYF. Written as DNA, the CDR3 is TGTGCCAGCACCCAATGGGGAGAAACGCAGTATTTT.

This clonotype was seen a handful of times. This chain connects TRBV11-2 to TRBJ2-1; 9 nucleotides align to TRBD2. CDR3 length: 17 residues. Germline V gives CDR1 SGHAT, CDR2 FQNNGV. Unmatched junction bases numbered 9, after V lost 0 bases and J lost 6 bases. As DNA, the CDR3 is TGTGCCAGCAGCTTAGATTTGGGGAGCGGGAGGCCCAATGAGCAGTTCTTC. Translated, it gives CASSLDLGSGRPNEQFF.

This clonotype occurred many times. The genes are TRBV28 and TRBJ1-1; D unclear. The germline V gene has CDR1 MDHEN and CDR2 SYDVKM. The CDR3 spans 14 residues. The V end lost 2 bases, the J end lost 6 bases, and 13 bases lay between the germline ends. CDR3 coding DNA: TGTGCCAGCAGTTTACTTGGGGTCGGCTCTGAAGCTTTCTTT. It encodes CASSLLGVGSEAFF.

As regards this clonotype: Since a much larger clone is just one base distant, this may be a read error. Since no conserved phenylalanine or tryptophan closes the CDR3, a read error is the likely cause. The chain recombines TRBV7-9 with TRBJ2-3; 10 nucleotides line up with TRBD2. The V gene's germline CDR1 is SEHNR and CDR2 FQNEAQ (reference sequence). This CDR3 is built from 15 residues. Trimming at V came to 5 bases and at J to 4 bases, leaving 6 bases not matched to a gene. The CDR3 region is CASSPASGSPDTQYY. CDR3 coding DNA: TGTGCCAGCAGCCCCGCTAGCGGGAGCCCAGATACGCAGTATTAT.

The chain couples TRBV4-2 to TRBJ2-3; 11 bases are a match to TRBD2. This CDR3 region has 18 residues. J lost 6 bases, V lost 0 bases, and 11 bases had no gene match. Germline CDR1 and CDR2: LGHNA and YNFKEQ. DNA of the CDR3: TGTGCCAGCAGCCAAGATTGGGGTGGAACTAGCGGGAGTGATACGCAGTATTTT. Its translation is CASSQDWGGTSGSDTQYF.

This clonotype was detected ten times or more. V gene TRBV29-1 combines with J gene TRBJ2-1; D gene unclear. Germline CDR1 reads SQVTM; CDR2 reads ANQGSEA. Trimming took off 5 bases at V and 3 bases at J, with 17 bases between the two ends. The length of the CDR3 is 15 residues. The CDR3 here is CSVRALQQDYNEQFF. The CDR3 coding sequence is TGCAGCGTTCGAGCGTTACAGCAGGACTACAATGAGCAGTTCTTC.

With respect to this clonotype: The conserved phenylalanine or tryptophan normally closing the CDR3 is absent here, so this likely arose from a read error. This chain links TRBV6-5 with TRBJ1-6, with D possibly being TRBD1 (6 bases). Germline CDR1 is MNHEY and CDR2 is SVGAGI. CDR3 length: 13 amino acids. Trimming took 0 bases from V and 11 from J, leaving 8 bases between them. The CDR3 DNA reads as TGTGCCAGCAGTTACTCACAGGGTCCACCCCTCCACTAT. It yields the protein CASSYSQGPPLHY.

The table lists this clonotype with many counts. The CDR3 region is CASSSNDREFYGYTF. DNA of the CDR3: TGTGCCAGCAGCTCAAACGACAGGGAATTCTATGGCTACACCTTC. The chain links TRBV7-6 to TRBJ1-2, with TRBD1 matching 7 bases. The V gene end was trimmed by 4 bases and the J gene end by 4 bases; junction bases not matched to a gene: 9. Germline CDR1 is SGHVS and CDR2 is FNYEAQ. The CDR3 runs to 15 residues.

The chain joins TRBV11-2 to TRBJ2-3; D ambiguous. The CDR3 spans 13 residues. V was pared by 4 bases and J by 2 bases, with 7 bases between. Germline CDR1 reads SGHAT; CDR2 reads FQNNGV. CDR3 loop: CASSWTFTDTQYF. Written as DNA, the CDR3 is TGTGCCAGCAGCTGGACCTTCACAGATACGCAGTATTTT. The full variable domain, its missing parts supplied by reference TRBV11-2 and TRBJ2-3, is EAGVAQSPRYKIIEKRQSVAFWCNPISGHATLYWYQQILGQGPKLLIQFQNNGVVDDSQLPKDRFSAERLKGVDSTLKIQPAKLEDSAVYLCASSWTFTDTQYFGPGTRLTVL.

The chain joins TRBV9 to TRBJ1-3; D is ambiguous. V was shortened by 0 bases and J by 0 bases, with 13 bases between the two germline ends. The germline V gene has CDR1 SGDLS and CDR2 YYNGEE. This CDR3 has 17 amino acids. The CDR3 here is CASSVAFGVSSGNTIYF. CDR3 DNA sequence: TGTGCCAGCAGCGTAGCTTTTGGGGTGAGCTCTGGAAACACCATATATTTT. The full variable domain, its missing parts supplied by reference TRBV9 and TRBJ1-3, is DSGVTQTPKHLITATGQRVTLRCSPRSGDLSVYWYQQSLDQGLQFLIQYYNGEERAKGNILERFSAQQFPDLHSELNLSSLELGDSALYFCASSVAFGVSSGNTIYFGEGSWLTVV.

This clonotype was found many times. This chain uses TRBV28 with TRBJ2-3; 11 nucleotides line up with TRBD2. The CDR3 runs 19 residues. The germline gives CDR1 MDHEN, CDR2 SYDVKM. J gave up 0 bases and V 2 bases, and 10 bases lay outside the gene matches. The CDR3 DNA reads as TGTGCCAGCAGTTTAGGGCTAGCGGGAGGAAGGAGTAGCACAGATACGCAGTATTTT. Translation: CASSLGLAGGRSSTDTQYF.

Turning to this clonotype: Mismatch with germline at one junction end may stem from a read error. V is TRBV28 and J is TRBJ2-3; a possible D gene is TRBD1 (6 bases). The germline CDR1 and CDR2 sequences are MDHEN and SYDVKM. The CDR3 runs 14 residues. The CDR3 bases are TGTGCCAGCAGTTTTCTCCCGAGGACAGATGCGCAGTATTTT. Encoded protein: CASSFLPRTDAQYF. The full variable domain, completed using reference TRBV28 and TRBJ2-3, is DVKVTQSSRYLVKRTGEKVFLECVQDMDHENMFWYRQDPGLGLRLIYFSYDVKMKEKGDIPEGYSVSREKKERFSLILESASTNQTSMYLCASSFLPRTDAQYFGPGTRLTVL.

The rearrangement links TRBV7-9 to TRBJ2-5, with D perhaps being TRBD1 or TRBD2 (5 bases each). The CDR3 loop spans 15 amino acids. Trimming left V 3 bases short and J 2 bases short, with 13 bases between. Germline CDR1 SEHNR, CDR2 FQNEAQ (reference sequence). The CDR3 DNA is TGTGCCAGCAGCTTCCGGGGCAGCCTACAAGAGACCCAGTACTTC. Translating it yields CASSFRGSLQETQYF. Full variable domain (remainder filled in from reference TRBV7-9 and TRBJ2-5): DTGVSQNPRHKITKRGQNVTFRCDPISEHNRLYWYRQTLGQGPEFLTYFQNEAQLEKSRLLSDRFSAERPKGSFSTLEIQRTEQGDSAMYLCASSFRGSLQETQYFGPGTRLLVL.

This clonotype has just a few counts. The gene calls are TRBV7-8 and TRBJ2-3, with D unclear. The CDR3 consists of 8 residues. Germline V gene sequence: CDR1 SGHVS, CDR2 FQNEAQ. V was cut by 5 bases and J by 14 bases, with 5 bases left in between. This CDR3 is CASSPGYF. The CDR3 nucleotides read TGTGCCAGCAGCCCCGGGTATTTT.

The rearrangement joins TRBV7-9 to TRBJ2-5; D is perhaps TRBD1 (6 bases). Per germline, CDR1 SEHNR and CDR2 FQNEAQ (reference sequence). V lost 3 bases and J 2 bases, leaving 13 bases between the germline ends. The CDR3 has 15 amino acids. DNA of the CDR3: TGTGCCAGCAGCTTGAAAGGGGGTGGGCAAGAGACCCAGTACTTC. Translated, it gives CASSLKGGGQETQYF.